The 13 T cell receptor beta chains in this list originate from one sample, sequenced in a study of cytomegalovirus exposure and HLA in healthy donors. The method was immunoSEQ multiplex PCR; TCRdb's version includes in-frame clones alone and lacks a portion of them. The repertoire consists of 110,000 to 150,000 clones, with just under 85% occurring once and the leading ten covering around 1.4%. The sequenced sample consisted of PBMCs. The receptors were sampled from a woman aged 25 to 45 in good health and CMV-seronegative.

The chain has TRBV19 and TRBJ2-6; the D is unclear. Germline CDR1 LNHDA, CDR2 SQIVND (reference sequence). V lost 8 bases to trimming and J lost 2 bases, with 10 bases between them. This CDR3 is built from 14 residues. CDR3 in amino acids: CASSLSTGANVLTF. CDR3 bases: TGTGCCAGTTCCCTAAGTACTGGGGCCAACGTCCTGACTTTC. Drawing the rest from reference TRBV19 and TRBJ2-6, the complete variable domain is DGGITQSPKYLFRKEGQNVTLSCEQNLNHDAMYWYRQDPGQGLRLIYYSQIVNDFQKGDIAEGYSVSREKKESFPLTVTSAQKNPTAFYLCASSLSTGANVLTFGAGSRLTVL.

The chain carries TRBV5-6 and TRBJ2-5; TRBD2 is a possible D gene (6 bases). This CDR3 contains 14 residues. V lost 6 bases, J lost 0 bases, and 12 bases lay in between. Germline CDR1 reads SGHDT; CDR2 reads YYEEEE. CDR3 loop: CASTWGDHQETQYF. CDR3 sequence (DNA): TGTGCCAGCACCTGGGGGGATCACCAAGAGACCCAGTACTTC.

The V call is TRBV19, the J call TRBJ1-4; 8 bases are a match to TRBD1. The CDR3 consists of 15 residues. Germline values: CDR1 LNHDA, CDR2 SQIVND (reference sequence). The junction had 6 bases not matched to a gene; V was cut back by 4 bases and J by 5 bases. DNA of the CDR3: TGTGCCAGTAGTAGGGGACAGGCAGGGAATGAAAAACTGTTTTTT. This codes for CASSRGQAGNEKLFF.

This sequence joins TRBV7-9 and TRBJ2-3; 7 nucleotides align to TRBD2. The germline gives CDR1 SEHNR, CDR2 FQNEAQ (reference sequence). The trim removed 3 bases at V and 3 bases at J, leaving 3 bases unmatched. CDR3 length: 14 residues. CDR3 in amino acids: CASSLERGTDTQYF. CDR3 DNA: TGTGCCAGCAGCTTGGAGCGGGGTACAGATACGCAGTATTTT.

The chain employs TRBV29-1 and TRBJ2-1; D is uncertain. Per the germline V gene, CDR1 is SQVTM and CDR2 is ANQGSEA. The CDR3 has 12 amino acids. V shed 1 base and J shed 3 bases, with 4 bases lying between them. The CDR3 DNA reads TGCAGCGTTGAAGCTGTCTACAATGAGCAGTTCTTC. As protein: CSVEAVYNEQFF.

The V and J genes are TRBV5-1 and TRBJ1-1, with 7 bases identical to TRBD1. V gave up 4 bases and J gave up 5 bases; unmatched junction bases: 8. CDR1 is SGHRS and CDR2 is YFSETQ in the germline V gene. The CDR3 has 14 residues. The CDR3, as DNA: TGCGCCAGCAGCCACGAGGGGGCGCGGACTGAAGCTTTCTTT. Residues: CASSHEGARTEAFF.

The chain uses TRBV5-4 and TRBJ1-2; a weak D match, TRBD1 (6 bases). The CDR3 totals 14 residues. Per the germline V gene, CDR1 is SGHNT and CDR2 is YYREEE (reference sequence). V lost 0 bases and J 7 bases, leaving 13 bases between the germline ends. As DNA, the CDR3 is TGTGCCAGCAGCTTGGCCGGACAGTATATTGGCTACACCTTC. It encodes CASSLAGQYIGYTF.

The CDR3 sequence is CASRTGNQPQHF. The CDR3 DNA reads as TGTGCCAGCAGAACAGGGAACCAGCCCCAGCATTTT. This chain links TRBV6-5 with TRBJ1-5; weak D call: TRBD1 (6 bases). Germline-derived CDR1 and CDR2 are MNHEY and SVGAGI. V lost 6 bases and J 7 bases, leaving 10 bases between the germline ends. The CDR3 sequence is 12 residues long.

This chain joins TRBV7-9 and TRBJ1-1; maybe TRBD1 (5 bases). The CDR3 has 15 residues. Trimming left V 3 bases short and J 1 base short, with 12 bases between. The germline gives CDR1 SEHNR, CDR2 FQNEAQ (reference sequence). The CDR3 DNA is TGTGCCAGCAGCTTTGCAAGGGGAGGGAACACTGAAGCTTTCTTT. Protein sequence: CASSFARGGNTEAFF. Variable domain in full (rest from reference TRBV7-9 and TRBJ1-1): DTGVSQNPRHKITKRGQNVTFRCDPISEHNRLYWYRQTLGQGPEFLTYFQNEAQLEKSRLLSDRFSAERPKGSFSTLEIQRTEQGDSAMYLCASSFARGGNTEAFFGQGTRLTVV.

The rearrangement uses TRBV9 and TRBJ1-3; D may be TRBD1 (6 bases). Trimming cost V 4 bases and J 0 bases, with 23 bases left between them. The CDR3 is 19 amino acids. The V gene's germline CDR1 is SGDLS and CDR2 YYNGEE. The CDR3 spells CASSPRDTRFITSGNTIYF. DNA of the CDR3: TGTGCCAGCAGCCCCCGGGACACCCGTTTTATTACCTCTGGAAACACCATATATTTT.

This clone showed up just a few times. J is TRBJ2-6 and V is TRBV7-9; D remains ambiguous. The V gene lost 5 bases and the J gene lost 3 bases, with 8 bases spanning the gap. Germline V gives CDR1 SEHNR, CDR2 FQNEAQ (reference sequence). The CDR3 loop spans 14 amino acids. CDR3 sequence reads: CASSVSYGANVLTF. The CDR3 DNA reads TGTGCCAGCAGCGTGTCTTATGGGGCCAACGTCCTGACTTTC.

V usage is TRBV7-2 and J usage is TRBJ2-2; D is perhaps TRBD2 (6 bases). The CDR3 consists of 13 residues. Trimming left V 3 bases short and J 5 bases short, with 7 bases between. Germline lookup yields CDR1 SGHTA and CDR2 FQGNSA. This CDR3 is CASSLGGTGELFF. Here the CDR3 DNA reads TGTGCCAGCAGCTTGGGAGGAACCGGGGAGCTGTTTTTT.

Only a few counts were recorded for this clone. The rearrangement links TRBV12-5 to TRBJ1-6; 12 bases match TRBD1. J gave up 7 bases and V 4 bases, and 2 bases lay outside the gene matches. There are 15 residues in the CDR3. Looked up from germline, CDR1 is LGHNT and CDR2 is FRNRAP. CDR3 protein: CASGSGTGGNSPLHF. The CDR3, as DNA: TGTGCTAGTGGTTCCGGGACAGGGGGCAATTCACCCCTCCACTTT. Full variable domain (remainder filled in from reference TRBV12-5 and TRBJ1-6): DARVTQTPRHKVTEMGQEVTMRCQPILGHNTVFWYRQTMMQGLELLAYFRNRAPLDDSGMPKDRFSAEMPDATLATLKIQPSEPRDSAVYFCASGSGTGGNSPLHFGNGTRLTVT.